This TCR beta chain was captured in a study of cytotoxic CD8 clonotypes in ibrutinib-treated CLL. About the study: Enrolment comprised around 11 relapsed/refractory and over 14 treatment-naive patients; 17 were IGHV unmutated. A mean of about 250,000 productive templates and tens of thousands of productive rearrangements was obtained per sample. Once patients had received a median about twelve months of treatment, range 6 to 36, response samples were obtained.

Investigators sought sequencing depths of between 1 in 200,000 and 1 in 1 million T cells. The data were produced by immunoSEQ multiplex PCR, yet TCRdb's version contains in-frame clones alone and is incomplete. The sample has approximately 280,000 clones, approximately 76% seen once. The CDR3 is made up of 14 amino acids. The germline V gene has CDR1 MDHEN and CDR2 SYDVKM. V was cut by 4 bases and J by 2 bases, with 10 bases left in between. The genes are TRBV28 and TRBJ2-3, with D uncertain. The sequences come from PBMCs, collected at disease progression, from a patient treated with ibrutinib. The origin of this receptor is a human donor with chronic lymphocytic leukemia. CDR3 bases: TGTGCCAGCAGTTATTCCAGCGTCACAGATACGCAGTATTTT. It codes for CASSYSSVTDTQYF.